The clone carrying this T cell receptor beta chain has ten or more counts. Its antigen is as yet unknown. The authors built TCR beta libraries using iRepertoire HTBI primers and Arm-PCR of CDR3 regions. TCRdb re-analysed the multiplex PCR reads in MiXCR, keeping a single row per CDR3 protein. The sample carries some 350,000 distinct CDR3 sequences, roughly 15% recorded once. The data are from a study of regulatory T cells in long-lasting Graves disease. Notes on the study in general: The study found TRBV28, TRBJ1-2 and TRBJ2-5 favored in persistent disease. Peripheral blood alone, not thyroid tissue, underwent study.

The sample's time point: newly diagnosed GD, antithyroid drugs for less than 3 months. RNA extracted from PBMCs served as the sequencing template. V was pared by 3 bases and J by 2 bases, with 6 bases of the junction left unmatched. Germline CDR1 reads KGHDR; CDR2 reads SFDVKD. CDR3 length: 17 residues. The same sample was also used in a study of T cells in Graves' hyperthyroidism and ophthalmopathy. This second study says: The HTBI set primed first-round TCR CDR3 RT-PCR. Also found in blood were most expanded thyroid clonotypes above 0.001.

The receptor comes from a woman younger than 30 with Graves disease. The chain links TRBV24-1 to TRBJ2-3, with 11 bases that match TRBD2. The source was peripheral blood mononuclear cells (PBMCs), collected at new diagnosis, from a patient treated with antithyroid drugs. CDR3 protein: CATSDPLAGADTDTQYF. Written as DNA, the CDR3 is TGTGCCACCAGTGATCCACTAGCGGGGGCTGACACAGATACGCAGTATTTT.